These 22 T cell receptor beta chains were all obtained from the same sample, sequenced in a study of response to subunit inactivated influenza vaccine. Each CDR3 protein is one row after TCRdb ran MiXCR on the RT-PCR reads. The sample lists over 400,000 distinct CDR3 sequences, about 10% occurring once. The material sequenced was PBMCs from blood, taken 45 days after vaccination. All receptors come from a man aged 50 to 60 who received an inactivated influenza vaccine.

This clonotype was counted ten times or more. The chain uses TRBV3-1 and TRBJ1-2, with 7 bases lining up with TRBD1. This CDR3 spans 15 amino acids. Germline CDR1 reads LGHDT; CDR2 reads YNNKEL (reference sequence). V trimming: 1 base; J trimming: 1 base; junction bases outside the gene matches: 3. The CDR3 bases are TGTGCCAGCAGCCAAGTACAGGGGCGTAACTATGGCTACACCTTC. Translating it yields CASSQVQGRNYGYTF.

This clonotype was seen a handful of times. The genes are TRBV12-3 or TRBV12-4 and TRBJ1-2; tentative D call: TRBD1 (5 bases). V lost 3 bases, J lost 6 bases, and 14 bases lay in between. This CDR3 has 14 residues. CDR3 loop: CASSFGQGWDGYTF. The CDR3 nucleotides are TGTGCCAGCAGTTTCGGGCAGGGATGGGATGGCTACACCTTC.

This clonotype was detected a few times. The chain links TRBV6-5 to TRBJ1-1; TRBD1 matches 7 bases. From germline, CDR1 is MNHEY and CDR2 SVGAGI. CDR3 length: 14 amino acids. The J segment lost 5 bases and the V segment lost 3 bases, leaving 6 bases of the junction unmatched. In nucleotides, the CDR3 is TGTGCCAGCAGTTATGTCGGCAGGGGGACTGAAGCTTTCTTT. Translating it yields CASSYVGRGTEAFF.

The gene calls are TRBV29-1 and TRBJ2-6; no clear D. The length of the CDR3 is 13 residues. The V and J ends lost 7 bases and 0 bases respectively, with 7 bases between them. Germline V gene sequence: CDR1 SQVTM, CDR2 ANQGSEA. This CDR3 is CSADVSGANVLTF. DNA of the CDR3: TGCAGCGCTGACGTCTCTGGGGCCAACGTCCTGACTTTC.

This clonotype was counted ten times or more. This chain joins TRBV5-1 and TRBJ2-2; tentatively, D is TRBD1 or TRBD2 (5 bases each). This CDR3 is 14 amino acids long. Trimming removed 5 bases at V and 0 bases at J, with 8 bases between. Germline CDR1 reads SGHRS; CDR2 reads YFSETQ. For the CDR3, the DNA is TGCGCCAGCAGAGAGGGGTCGAACACCGGGGAGCTGTTTTTT. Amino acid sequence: CASREGSNTGELFF.

CDR3 in amino acids: CASTPAGVGNEQFF. CDR3 in DNA: TGTGCCAGCACCCCAGCGGGAGTGGGAAATGAGCAGTTCTTC. The V call is TRBV28, the J call TRBJ2-1, with 8 nucleotides matching TRBD2. The CDR3 is 14 amino acids. Germline CDR1 is MDHEN and CDR2 is SYDVKM. J lost 7 bases, V lost 7 bases, and 9 bases had no gene match.

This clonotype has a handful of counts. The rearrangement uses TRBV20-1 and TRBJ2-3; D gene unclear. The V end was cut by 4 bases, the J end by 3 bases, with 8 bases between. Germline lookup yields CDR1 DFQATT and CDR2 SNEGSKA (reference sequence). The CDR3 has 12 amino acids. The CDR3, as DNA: TGCAGTGCTACCGGACCTACAGATACGCAGTATTTT. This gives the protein CSATGPTDTQYF.

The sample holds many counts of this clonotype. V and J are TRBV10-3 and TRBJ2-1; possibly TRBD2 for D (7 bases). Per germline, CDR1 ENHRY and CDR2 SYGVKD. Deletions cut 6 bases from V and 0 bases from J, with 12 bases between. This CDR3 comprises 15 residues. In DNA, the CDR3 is TGTGCCATCAGCGGTCGGGGGGCCTCCTACAATGAGCAGTTCTTC. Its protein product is CAISGRGASYNEQFF.

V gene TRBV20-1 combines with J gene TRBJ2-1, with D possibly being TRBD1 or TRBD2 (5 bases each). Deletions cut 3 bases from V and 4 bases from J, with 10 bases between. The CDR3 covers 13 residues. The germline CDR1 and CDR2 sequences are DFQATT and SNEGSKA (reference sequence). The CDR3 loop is CSARLGPYNEQFF. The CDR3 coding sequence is TGCAGTGCTAGGCTGGGACCATACAATGAGCAGTTCTTC.

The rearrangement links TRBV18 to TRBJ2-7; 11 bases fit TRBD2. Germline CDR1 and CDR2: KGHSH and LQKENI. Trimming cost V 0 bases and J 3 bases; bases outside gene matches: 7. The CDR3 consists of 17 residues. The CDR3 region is CASSPPSSGGTFYEQYF. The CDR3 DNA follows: TGTGCCAGCTCACCACCTTCTAGCGGGGGGACCTTCTACGAGCAGTACTTC.

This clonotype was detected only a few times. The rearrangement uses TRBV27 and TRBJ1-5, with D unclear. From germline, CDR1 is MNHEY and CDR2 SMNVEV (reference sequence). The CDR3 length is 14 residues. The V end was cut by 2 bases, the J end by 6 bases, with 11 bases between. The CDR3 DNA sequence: TGTGCCAGCAGTTTAGGAGGTGGCGGTCAGCCCCAGCATTTT. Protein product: CASSLGGGGQPQHF.

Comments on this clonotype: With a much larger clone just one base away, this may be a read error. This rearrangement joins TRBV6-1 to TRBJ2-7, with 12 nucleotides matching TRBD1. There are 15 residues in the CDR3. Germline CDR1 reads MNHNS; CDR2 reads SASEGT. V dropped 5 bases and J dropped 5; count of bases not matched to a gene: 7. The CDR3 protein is CASSLPGTGGNEQYF. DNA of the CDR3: TGTGCCAGCAGTCTTCCCGGGACAGGGGGCAACGAGCAGTACTTC.

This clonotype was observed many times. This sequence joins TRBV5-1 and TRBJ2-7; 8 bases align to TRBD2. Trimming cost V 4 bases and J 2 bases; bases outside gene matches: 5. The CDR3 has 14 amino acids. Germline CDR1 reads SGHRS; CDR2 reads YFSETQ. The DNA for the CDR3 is TGCGCCAGCAGCCTGACTAGCGCAACCTACGAGCAGTACTTC. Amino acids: CASSLTSATYEQYF.

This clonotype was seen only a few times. CDR3 nucleotides: TGTGCCAGCAGTAGGAGCGGGCTAGCGGGGGAGACCCAGTACTTC. It codes for CASSRSGLAGETQYF. The V gene is TRBV6-1, the J gene TRBJ2-5; 9 positions match TRBD2. The CDR3 runs to 15 residues. CDR1 is MNHNS, CDR2 SASEGT, per germline. Trimming removed 5 bases from V and 5 bases from J; junction bases left unmatched: 9.

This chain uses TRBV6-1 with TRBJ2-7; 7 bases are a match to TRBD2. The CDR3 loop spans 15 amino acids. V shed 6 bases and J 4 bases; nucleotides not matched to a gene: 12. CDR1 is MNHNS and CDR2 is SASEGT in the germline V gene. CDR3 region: CASRGGGTPWYEQYF. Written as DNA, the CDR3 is TGTGCCAGCAGGGGGGGAGGGACCCCTTGGTACGAGCAGTACTTC.

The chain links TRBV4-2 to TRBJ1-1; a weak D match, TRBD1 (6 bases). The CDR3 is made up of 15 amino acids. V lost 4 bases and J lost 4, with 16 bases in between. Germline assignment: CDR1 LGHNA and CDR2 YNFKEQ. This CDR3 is CASSPRTVGTTEAFF. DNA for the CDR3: TGTGCCAGCAGCCCGAGGACAGTTGGTACCACTGAAGCTTTCTTT.

CDR3 sequence: CASSDLRWGEQYF. The CDR3 DNA is TGTGCCAGCAGTGACCTCAGGTGGGGCGAGCAGTACTTC. The chain is built from TRBV25-1 and TRBJ2-7; D is ambiguous. V was trimmed by 3 bases and J by 6 bases, leaving 12 bases between them. The CDR3 sequence is 13 residues long. Germline CDR1 and CDR2: MGHDK and SYGVNS.

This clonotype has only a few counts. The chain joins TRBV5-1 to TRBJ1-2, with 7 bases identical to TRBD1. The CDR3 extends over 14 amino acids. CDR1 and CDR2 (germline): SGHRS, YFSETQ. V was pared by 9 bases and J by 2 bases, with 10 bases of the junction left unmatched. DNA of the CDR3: TGCGCCACCTCGATTACAGGGGACAACTATGGCTACACCTTC. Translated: CATSITGDNYGYTF. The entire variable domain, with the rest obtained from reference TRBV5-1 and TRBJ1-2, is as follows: KAGVTQTPRYLIKTRGQQVTLSCSPISGHRSVSWYQQTPGQGLQFLFEYFSETQRNKGNFPGRFSGRQFSNSRSEMNVSTLELGDSALYLCATSITGDNYGYTFGSGTRLTVV.

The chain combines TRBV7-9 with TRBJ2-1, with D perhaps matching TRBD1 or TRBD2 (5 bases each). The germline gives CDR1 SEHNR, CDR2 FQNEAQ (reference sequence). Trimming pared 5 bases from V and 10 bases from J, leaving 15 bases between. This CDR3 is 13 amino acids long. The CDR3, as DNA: TGTGCCAGCAGCCTGACAGACTATAGGGAGCAGTTCTTC. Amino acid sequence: CASSLTDYREQFF.

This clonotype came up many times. The CDR3 here is CASRNPGVSYEQYF. The DNA for the CDR3 is TGTGCCAGCAGAAACCCGGGGGTTTCCTACGAGCAGTACTTC. This chain links TRBV12-3 or TRBV12-4 with TRBJ2-7; possible D gene TRBD2, 6 bases. The CDR3 extends over 14 amino acids. Trimming took 6 bases from V and 1 from J, leaving 13 bases between them.

The CDR3 bases are TGTGCCAGCAGTGAATTTCGCGGGAGAAGCACAGATACGCAGTATTTT. Encoded protein: CASSEFRGRSTDTQYF. The chain uses TRBV25-1 and TRBJ2-3; 7 bases are shared with TRBD2. V was pared by 1 base and J by 0 bases, with 4 bases of the junction left unmatched. Germline CDR1 reads MGHDK; CDR2 reads SYGVNS. The CDR3 loop spans 16 amino acids.

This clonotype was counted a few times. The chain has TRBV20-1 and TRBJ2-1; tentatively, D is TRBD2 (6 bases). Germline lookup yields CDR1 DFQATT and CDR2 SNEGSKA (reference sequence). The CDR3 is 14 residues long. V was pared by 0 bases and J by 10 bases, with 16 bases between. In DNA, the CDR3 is TGCAGTGCTAGAGATCCCCGGGACTCCTTGGAGCAGTTCTTC. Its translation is CSARDPRDSLEQFF.